Given below is one T cell receptor beta chain in context. This CDR3 spans 14 amino acids. V shed 1 base and J shed 1 base, with 5 bases lying between them. In germline, CDR1 is LGHDT, CDR2 YNNKEL (reference sequence). The data were taken from a study of blood T cell repertoires in COVID-19. Study in general: The United States, Italy and Spain were the sources of the acute and convalescent COVID-19 samples. T cells, B-cell-depleted T cells, or PBMCs provided the cDNA or gDNA that served as material.

In the authors' methods: Amplification from reference gene primers served as the basis for estimated nucleated cell counts. Method: immunoSEQ multiplex PCR; TCRdb's copy keeps in-frame clones and lacks some. The V and J calls and clone size are taken from that table; D and trimming were inferred from the DNA. The sample has 250,000 or so clones; around four fifths are singletons. Sequencing input: peripheral blood. The TCR was taken from a woman aged 55-70 years with active or convalescent COVID-19. This rearrangement joins TRBV3-1 (or the pseudogene TRBV3-2) to TRBJ1-3; no reliable D call. The CDR3 reads CASSQVTSGNTIYF. The CDR3 DNA reads TGTGCCAGCAGCCAAGTCACTTCTGGAAACACCATATATTTT.